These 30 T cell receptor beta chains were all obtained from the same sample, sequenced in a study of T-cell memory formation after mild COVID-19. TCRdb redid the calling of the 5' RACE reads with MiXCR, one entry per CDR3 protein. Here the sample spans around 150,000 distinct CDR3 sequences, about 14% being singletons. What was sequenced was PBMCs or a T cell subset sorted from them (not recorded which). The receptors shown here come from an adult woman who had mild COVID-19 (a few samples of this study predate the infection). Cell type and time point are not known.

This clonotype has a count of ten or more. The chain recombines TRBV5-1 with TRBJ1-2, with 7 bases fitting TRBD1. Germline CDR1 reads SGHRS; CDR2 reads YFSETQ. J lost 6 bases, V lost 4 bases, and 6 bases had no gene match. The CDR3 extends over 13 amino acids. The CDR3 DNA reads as TGCGCCAGCAGCGAGGGGGCAGCGGATGGCTACACCTTC. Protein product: CASSEGAADGYTF. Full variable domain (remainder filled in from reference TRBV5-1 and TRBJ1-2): KAGVTQTPRYLIKTRGQQVTLSCSPISGHRSVSWYQQTPGQGLQFLFEYFSETQRNKGNFPGRFSGRQFSNSRSEMNVSTLELGDSALYLCASSEGAADGYTFGSGTRLTVV.

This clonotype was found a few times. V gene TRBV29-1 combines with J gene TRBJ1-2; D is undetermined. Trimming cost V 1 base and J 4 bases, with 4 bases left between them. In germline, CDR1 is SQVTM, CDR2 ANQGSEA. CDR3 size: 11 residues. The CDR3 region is CSVEGSYGYTF. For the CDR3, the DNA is TGCAGCGTTGAAGGGAGCTATGGCTACACCTTC. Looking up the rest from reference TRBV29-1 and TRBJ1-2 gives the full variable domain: SAVISQKPSRDICQRGTSLTIQCQVDSQVTMMFWYRQQPGQSLTLIATANQGSEATYESGFVIDKFPISRPNLTFSTLTVSNMSPEDSSIYLCSVEGSYGYTFGSGTRLTVV.

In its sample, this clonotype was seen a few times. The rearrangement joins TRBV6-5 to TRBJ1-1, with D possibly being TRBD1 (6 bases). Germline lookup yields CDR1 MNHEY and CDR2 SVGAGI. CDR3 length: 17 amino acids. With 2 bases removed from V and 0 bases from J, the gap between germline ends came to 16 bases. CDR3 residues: CASSYTSTGPLNTEAFF. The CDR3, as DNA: TGTGCCAGCAGTTACACCTCAACAGGGCCCTTGAACACTGAAGCTTTCTTT.

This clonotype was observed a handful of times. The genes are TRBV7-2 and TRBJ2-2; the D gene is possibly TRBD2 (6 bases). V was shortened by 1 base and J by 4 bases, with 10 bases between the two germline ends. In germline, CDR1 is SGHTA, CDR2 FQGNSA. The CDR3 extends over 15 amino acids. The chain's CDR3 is CASSLGRELTGELFF. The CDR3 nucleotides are TGTGCCAGCAGCTTAGGGCGGGAACTCACCGGGGAGCTGTTTTTT.

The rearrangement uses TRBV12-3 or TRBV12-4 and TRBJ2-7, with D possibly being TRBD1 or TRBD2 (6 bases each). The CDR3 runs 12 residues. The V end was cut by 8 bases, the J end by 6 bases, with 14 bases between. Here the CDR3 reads CASGRGAGEQYF. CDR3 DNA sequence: TGTGCCAGCGGAAGGGGGGCTGGCGAGCAGTACTTC.

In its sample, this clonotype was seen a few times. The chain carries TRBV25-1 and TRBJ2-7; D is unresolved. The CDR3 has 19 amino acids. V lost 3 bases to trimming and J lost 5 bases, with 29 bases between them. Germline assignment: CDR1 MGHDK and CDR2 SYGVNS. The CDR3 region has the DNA TGTGCCAGCAGTGACGGTAGGGTCAGTAGAGACCCACCGCTTCACGAGCAGTACTTC. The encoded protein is CASSDGRVSRDPPLHEQYF.

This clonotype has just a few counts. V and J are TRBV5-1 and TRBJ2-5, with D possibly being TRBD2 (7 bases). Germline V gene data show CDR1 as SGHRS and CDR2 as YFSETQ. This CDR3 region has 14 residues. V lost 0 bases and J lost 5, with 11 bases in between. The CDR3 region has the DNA TGCGCCAGCAGCTTGGGGACAGCGGGGGAGACCCAGTACTTC. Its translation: CASSLGTAGETQYF.

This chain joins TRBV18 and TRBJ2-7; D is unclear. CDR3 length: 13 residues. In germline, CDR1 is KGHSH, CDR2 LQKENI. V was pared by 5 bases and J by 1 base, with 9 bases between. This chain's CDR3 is CASSTSGSYEQYF. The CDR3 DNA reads TGTGCCAGCTCAACTTCCGGGTCCTACGAGCAGTACTTC. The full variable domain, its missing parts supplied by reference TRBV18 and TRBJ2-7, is NAGVMQNPRHLVRRRGQEARLRCSPMKGHSHVYWYRQLPEEGLKFMVYLQKENIIDESGMPKERFSAEFPKEGPSILRIQQVVRGDSAAYFCASSTSGSYEQYFGPGTRLTVT.

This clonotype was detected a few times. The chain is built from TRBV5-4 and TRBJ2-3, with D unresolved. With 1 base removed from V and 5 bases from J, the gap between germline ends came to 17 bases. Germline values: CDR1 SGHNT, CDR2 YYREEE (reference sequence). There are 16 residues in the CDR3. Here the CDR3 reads CASSLRQYLGLDTQYF. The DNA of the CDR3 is TGTGCCAGCAGCTTGAGACAATATTTGGGGTTAGATACGCAGTATTTT.

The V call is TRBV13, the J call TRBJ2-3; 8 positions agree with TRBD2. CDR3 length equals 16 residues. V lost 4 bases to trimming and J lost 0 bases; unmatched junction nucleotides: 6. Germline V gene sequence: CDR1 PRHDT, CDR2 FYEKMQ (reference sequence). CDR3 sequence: CASSSRLAKSTDTQYF. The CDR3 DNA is TGTGCCAGCAGCTCGCGACTAGCGAAGAGCACAGATACGCAGTATTTT.

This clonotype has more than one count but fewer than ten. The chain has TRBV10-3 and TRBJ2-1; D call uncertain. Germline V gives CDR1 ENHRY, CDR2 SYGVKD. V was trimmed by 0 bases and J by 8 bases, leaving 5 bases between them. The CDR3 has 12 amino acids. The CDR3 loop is CAISESGDEQFF. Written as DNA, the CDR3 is TGTGCCATCAGTGAGTCTGGGGATGAGCAGTTCTTC.

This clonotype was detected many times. The DNA for the CDR3 is TGTGCCAGCAGCTCGGGACAGGGGTTCCGCAATGAGCAGTTCTTC. Its protein is CASSSGQGFRNEQFF. V is TRBV7-9 and J is TRBJ2-1, with 10 bases lining up with TRBD1. The CDR3 has 15 residues. After removal of 4 bases from V and 6 bases from J, the junction contained 6 bases not matched to a gene. Germline V lookup: CDR1 SEHNR, CDR2 FQNEAQ (reference sequence).

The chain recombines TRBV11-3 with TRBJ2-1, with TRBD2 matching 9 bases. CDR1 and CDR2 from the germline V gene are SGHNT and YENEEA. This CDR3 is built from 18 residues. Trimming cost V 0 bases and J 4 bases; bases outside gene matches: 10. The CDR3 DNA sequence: TGTGCCAGCAGCTTAGATACGACTAGCGGCTTTGGGTACAATGAGCAGTTCTTC. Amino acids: CASSLDTTSGFGYNEQFF.

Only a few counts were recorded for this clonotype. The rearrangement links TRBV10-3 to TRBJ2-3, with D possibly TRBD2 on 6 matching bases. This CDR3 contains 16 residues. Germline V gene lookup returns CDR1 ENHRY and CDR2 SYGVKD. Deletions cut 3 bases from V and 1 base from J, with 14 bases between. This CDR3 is CAISDPREIGTDTQYF. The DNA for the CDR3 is TGTGCCATCAGTGACCCTCGGGAGATCGGCACAGATACGCAGTATTTT.

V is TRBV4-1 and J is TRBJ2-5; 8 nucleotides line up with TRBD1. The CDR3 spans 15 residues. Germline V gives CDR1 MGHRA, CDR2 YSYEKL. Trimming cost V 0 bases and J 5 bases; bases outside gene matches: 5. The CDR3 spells CASSQDGQGGETQYF. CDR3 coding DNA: TGCGCCAGCAGCCAAGATGGACAGGGAGGCGAGACCCAGTACTTC.

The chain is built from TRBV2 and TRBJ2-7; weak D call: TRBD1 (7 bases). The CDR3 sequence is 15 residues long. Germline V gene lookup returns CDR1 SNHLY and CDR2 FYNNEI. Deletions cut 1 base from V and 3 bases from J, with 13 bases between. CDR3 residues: CASSEGAGGLYEQYF. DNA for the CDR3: TGTGCCAGCAGTGAAGGGGCAGGGGGACTCTACGAGCAGTACTTC.

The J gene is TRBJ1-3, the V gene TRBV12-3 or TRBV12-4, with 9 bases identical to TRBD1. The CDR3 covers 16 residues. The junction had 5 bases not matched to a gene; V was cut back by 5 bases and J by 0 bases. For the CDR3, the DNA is TGTGCCAGCAGTACCACAGGGGGCCTCTCTGGAAACACCATATATTTT. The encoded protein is CASSTTGGLSGNTIYF.

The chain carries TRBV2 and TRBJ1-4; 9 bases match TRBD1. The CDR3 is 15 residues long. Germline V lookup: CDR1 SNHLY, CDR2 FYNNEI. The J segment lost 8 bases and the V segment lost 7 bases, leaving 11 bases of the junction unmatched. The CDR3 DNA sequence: TGTGCCAGCACCCCGGGGACAGGGACAGGCGAAAAACTGTTTTTT. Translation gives CASTPGTGTGEKLFF.

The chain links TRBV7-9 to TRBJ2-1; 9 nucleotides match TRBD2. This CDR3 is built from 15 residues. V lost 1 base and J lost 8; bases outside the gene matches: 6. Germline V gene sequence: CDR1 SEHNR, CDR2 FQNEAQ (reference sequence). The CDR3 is CASSLGVSGSDEQFF. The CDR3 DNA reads TGTGCCAGCAGCTTAGGGGTTAGCGGGAGTGATGAGCAGTTCTTC.

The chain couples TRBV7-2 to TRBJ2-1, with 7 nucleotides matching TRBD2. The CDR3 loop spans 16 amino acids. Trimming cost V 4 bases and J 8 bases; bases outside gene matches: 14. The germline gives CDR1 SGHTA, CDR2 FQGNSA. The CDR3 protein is CASSSLREGVGYEQFF. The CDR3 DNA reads TGTGCCAGCAGCTCCCTGAGGGAGGGCGTTGGCTATGAGCAGTTCTTC.

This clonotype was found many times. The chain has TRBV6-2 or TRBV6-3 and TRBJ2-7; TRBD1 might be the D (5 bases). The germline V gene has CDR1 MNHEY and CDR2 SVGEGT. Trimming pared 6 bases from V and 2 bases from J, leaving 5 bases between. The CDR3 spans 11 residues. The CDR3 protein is CASSRAYEQYF. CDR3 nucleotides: TGTGCCAGCAGCAGGGCCTACGAGCAGTACTTC.

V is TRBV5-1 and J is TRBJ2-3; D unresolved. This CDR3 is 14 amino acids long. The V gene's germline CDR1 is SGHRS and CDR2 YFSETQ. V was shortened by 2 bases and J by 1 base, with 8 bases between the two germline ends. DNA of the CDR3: TGCGCCAGCAGCTTCCACGAGGGCACAGATACGCAGTATTTT. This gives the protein CASSFHEGTDTQYF.

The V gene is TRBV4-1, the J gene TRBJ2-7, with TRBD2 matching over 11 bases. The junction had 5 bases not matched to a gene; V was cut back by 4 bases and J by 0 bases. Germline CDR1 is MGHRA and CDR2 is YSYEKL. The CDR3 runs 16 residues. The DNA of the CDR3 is TGCGCCAGCAGCCCTCTAGCGGGGGGTTCCTCCTACGAGCAGTACTTC. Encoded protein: CASSPLAGGSSYEQYF.

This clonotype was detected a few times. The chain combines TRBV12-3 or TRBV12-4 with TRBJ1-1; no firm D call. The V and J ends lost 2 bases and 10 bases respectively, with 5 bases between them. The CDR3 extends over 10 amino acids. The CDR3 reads CASSLMGAFF. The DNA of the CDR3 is TGTGCCAGCAGTTTAATGGGAGCTTTCTTT.

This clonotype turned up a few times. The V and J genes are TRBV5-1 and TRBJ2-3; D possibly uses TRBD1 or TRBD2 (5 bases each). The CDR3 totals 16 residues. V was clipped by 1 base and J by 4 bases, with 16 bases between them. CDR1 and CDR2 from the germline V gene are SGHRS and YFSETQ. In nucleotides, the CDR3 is TGCGCCAGCAGCTTGTCCCTGGGGCAGGGACCAGATACGCAGTATTTT. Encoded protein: CASSLSLGQGPDTQYF.

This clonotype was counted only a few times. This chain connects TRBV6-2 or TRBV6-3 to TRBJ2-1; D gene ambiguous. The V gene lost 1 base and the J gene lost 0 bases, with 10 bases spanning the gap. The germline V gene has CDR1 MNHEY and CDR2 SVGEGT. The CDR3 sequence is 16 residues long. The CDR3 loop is CASSYFGSSSYNEQFF. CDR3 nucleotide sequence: TGTGCCAGCAGTTACTTCGGGTCTAGCTCCTACAATGAGCAGTTCTTC.

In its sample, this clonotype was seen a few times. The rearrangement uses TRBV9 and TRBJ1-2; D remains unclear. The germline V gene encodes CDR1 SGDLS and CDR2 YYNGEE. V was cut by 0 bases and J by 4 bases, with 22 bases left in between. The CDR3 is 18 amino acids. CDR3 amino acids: CASSVGSPREVGFYGYTF. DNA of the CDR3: TGTGCCAGCAGCGTAGGAAGCCCGAGGGAGGTGGGATTCTATGGCTACACCTTC.

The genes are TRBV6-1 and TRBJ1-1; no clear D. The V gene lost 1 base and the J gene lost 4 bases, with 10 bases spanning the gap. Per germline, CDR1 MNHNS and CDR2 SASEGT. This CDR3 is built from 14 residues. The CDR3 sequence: CASSEDLRGTEAFF. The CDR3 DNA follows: TGTGCCAGCAGTGAAGATCTTAGAGGCACTGAAGCTTTCTTT.

The CDR3 reads CASSRGTSWYEQFF. In nucleotides, the CDR3 is TGTGCCAGCAGCCGCGGGACTAGCTGGTATGAGCAGTTCTTC. This chain uses TRBV13 with TRBJ2-1, with 9 bases lining up with TRBD2. With 5 bases clipped from V and 8 bases from J, the junction kept 7 bases outside the gene matches. Germline V CDR1 and CDR2: PRHDT, FYEKMQ (reference sequence). The CDR3 loop spans 14 amino acids.

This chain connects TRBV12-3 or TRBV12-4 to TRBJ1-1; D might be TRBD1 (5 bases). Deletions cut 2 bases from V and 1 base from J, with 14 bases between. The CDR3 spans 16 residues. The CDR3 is CASSLSLGGGNTEAFF. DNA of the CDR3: TGTGCCAGCAGTTTATCCCTCGGGGGGGGGAACACTGAAGCTTTCTTT.